Listed below are T cell receptor beta chains from one sample, sequenced in a study of blood T cell repertoires in COVID-19. The data were produced by immunoSEQ multiplex PCR, yet TCRdb's version contains in-frame clones alone and is incomplete. The sample contains about 260,000 clones, 86% of which appear only once. The sample comprised peripheral blood. The receptors stem from a man between 40 and 49 years old who had recovered from COVID-19. Both conserved end residues are trimmed from each CDR3. Size is omitted from some rows. Given values are once, few, many or a class for expanded clones.

j_gene,len,abundance,v_gene,CDR3aa
TRBJ1-2,11,.,TRBV3-1/TRBV3-2,ASSPPGGYGYT
TRBJ1-4,12,.,TRBV29-1,SVGAIGTNEKLF
TRBJ1-2,12,.,TRBV7-2,ASSNGARDYGYT
TRBJ2-5,13,.,TRBV7-7,ASSVGLAGGETQY
TRBJ2-7,12,.,TRBV3-1/TRBV3-2,ASSPAGGPYEQY
TRBJ1-1,12,.,TRBV4-3,ASSQVGTRAEAF
TRBJ2-1,13,.,TRBV10-3,AISEGGASYNEQF
TRBJ2-1,15,once,TRBV3-1/TRBV3-2,ASSRPRLAGVYNEQF
TRBJ1-2,11,few,TRBV9,ASSVVPVSGYT
TRBJ2-1,12,few,TRBV10-3,AIMDGRAYNEQF
TRBJ1-1,12,.,TRBV4-1,ASSQSFGRAEAF
TRBJ2-2,13,.,TRBV10-2,ASSGLAGGSGELF
TRBJ2-2,13,.,TRBV10-3,AISEPTGGTGELF
TRBJ1-5,14,.,TRBV6-2/TRBV6-3,ASSSYLDRSNQPQH
TRBJ2-1,12,.,TRBV27,ASSLRRQGAEQF
TRBJ2-3,13,.,TRBV3-1/TRBV3-2,ASSQDLVGEDTQY
TRBJ2-3,14,once,TRBV10-3,ATAGTSGGAQDTQY
TRBJ1-2,14,many,TRBV4-3,ASSPTTRQAPGDYT
TRBJ2-1,13,.,TRBV7-2,ASSLRPSGRGEQF
TRBJ2-1,12,.,TRBV3-1/TRBV3-2,ASSHPVRFHEQF
TRBJ2-2,13,once,TRBV14,ASSQQGVRAGELF
TRBJ2-7,9,.,TRBV11-2,ASSWRDEQY
TRBJ2-3,10,.,TRBV11-2,ASSFYTDTQY
TRBJ1-2,11,.,TRBV7-9,ASSRNTGDGYT
TRBJ1-4,11,.,TRBV6-5,ASRQGGSEKLF
TRBJ1-2,10,.,TRBV29-1,SVEYSNYGYT
TRBJ2-6,16,.,TRBV10-3,AISGGQGGFSGANVLT